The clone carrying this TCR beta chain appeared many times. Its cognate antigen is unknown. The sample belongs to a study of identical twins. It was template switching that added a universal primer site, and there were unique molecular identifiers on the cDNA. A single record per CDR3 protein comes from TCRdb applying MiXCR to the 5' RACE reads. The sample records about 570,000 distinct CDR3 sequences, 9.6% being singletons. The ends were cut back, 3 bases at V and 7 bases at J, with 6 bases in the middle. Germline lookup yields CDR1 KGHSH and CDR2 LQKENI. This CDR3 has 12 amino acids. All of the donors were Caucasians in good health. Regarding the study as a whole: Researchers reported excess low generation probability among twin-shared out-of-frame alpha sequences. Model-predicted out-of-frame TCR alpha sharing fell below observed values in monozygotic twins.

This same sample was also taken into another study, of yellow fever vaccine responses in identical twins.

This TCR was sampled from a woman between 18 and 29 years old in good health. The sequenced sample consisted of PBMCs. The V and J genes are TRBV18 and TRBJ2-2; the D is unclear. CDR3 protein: CASSPKDGELFF. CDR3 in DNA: TGTGCCAGCTCACCCAAGGACGGGGAGCTGTTTTTT.